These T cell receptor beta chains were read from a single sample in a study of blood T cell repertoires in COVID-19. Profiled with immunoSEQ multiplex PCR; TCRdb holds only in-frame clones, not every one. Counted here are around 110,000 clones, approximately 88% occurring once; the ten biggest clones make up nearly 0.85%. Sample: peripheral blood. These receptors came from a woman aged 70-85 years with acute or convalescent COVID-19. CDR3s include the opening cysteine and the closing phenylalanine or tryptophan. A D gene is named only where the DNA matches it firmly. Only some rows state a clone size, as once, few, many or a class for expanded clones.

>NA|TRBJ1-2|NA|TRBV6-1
CASSEAIGRGGYTF
TGTGCCAGCAGTGAAGCGATCGGAAGGGGGGGCTACACCTTC
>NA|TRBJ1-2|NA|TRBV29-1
CSVEDQRGGYTF
TGCAGCGTTGAAGATCAAAGGGGTGGCTACACCTTC
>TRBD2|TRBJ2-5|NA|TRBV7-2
CASSWTSGSQETQYF
TGTGCCAGCAGCTGGACTAGCGGGTCGCAAGAGACCCAGTACTTC
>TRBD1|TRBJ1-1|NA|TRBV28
CASSLTGANTEAFF
TGTGCCAGCAGTTTAACAGGGGCCAACACTGAAGCTTTCTTT
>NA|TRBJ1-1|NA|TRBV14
CASSFSGGAEAFF
TGTGCCAGCAGCTTTTCGGGAGGTGCTGAAGCTTTCTTT
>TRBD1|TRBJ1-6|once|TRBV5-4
CASSPNRGLNSPLHF
TGTGCCAGCAGCCCAAACAGGGGGCTAAATTCACCCCTCCACTTT
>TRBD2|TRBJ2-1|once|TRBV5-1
CASSLDPSGGLPSYNEQFF
TGCGCCAGCAGCTTGGATCCTAGCGGGGGCCTTCCATCCTACAATGAGCAGTTCTTC
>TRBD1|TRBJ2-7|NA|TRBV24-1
CATSDPRQGNYEQYF
TGTGCCACCAGTGACCCTCGACAGGGTAACTACGAGCAGTACTTC
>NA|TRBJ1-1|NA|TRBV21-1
CASSKFPVRWRATEAFF
TGTGCCAGCAGCAAATTTCCTGTAAGGTGGAGGGCCACTGAAGCTTTCTTT
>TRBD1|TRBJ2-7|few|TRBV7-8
CASSLEQGAFYEQYF
TGTGCCAGCAGCTTAGAACAGGGGGCGTTTTACGAGCAGTACTTC
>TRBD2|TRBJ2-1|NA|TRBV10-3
CAIIDSGRFNEQFF
TGTGCCATCATAGATAGCGGGAGGTTCAATGAGCAGTTCTTC
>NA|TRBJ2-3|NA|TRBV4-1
CASSRGPGDTQYF
TGCGCCAGCAGCCGCGGCCCAGGGGATACGCAGTATTTT
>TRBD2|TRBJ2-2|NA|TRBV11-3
CASSPYGGSTGELFF
TGTGCCAGCAGCCCCTACGGGGGGTCGACCGGGGAGCTGTTTTTT
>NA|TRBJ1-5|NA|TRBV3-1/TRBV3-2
CASSLAREGEDQPQHF
TGTGCCAGCAGCCTAGCCAGGGAGGGGGAGGATCAGCCCCAGCATTTT
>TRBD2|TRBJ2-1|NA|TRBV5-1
CASSLLAGGPGYNEQFF
TGCGCCAGCAGCTTACTAGCGGGAGGGCCAGGTTACAATGAGCAGTTCTTC
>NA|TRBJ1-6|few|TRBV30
CAWKHNSPLHF
TGTGCCTGGAAGCATAATTCACCCCTCCACTTT
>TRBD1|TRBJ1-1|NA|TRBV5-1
CASSTTGGDATEAFF
TGCGCCAGCAGCACGACAGGGGGAGATGCCACTGAAGCTTTCTTT
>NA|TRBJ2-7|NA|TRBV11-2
CASSYGGSGPYEQYF
TGTGCCAGCAGCTATGGAGGGAGTGGCCCCTACGAGCAGTACTTC
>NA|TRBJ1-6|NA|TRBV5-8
CASSSGQGKSPLHF
TGTGCCAGCAGCTCGGGGCAGGGGAAGTCACCCCTCCACTTT
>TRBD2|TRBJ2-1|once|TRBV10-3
CAISHPGLADNEQFF
TGTGCCATCAGTCATCCGGGACTAGCTGACAATGAGCAGTTCTTC
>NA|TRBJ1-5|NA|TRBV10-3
CAISDASSNQPQHF
TGTGCCATCAGTGATGCTAGTAGCAATCAGCCCCAGCATTTT
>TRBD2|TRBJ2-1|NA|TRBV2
CASSDGAGWGNEQFF
TGTGCCAGCAGTGACGGAGCGGGGTGGGGAAATGAGCAGTTCTTC
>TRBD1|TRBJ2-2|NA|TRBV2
CASRGGTGGAGELFF
TGTGCCAGCAGGGGCGGGACAGGGGGTGCCGGGGAGCTGTTTTTT
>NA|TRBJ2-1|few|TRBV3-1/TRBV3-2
CASSPGAGGGNEQFF
TGTGCCAGCAGCCCGGGGGCAGGGGGAGGCAATGAGCAGTTCTTC
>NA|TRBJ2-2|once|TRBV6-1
CASSELRNTGELFF
TGTGCCAGCAGTGAATTGCGAAACACCGGGGAGCTGTTTTTT
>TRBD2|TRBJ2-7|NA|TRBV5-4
CASSAGGSYEQYF
TGTGCCAGCAGCGCGGGAGGGTCCTACGAGCAGTACTTC
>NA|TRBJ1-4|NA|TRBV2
CAMAGGTNEKLFF
TGTGCCATGGCCGGAGGAACTAATGAAAAACTGTTTTTT
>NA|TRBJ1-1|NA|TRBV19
CASSTRDEAFF
TGTGCCAGTAGTACCAGGGATGAAGCTTTCTTT
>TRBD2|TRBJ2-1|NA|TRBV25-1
CASSDWASGNYEQFF
TGTGCCAGCAGTGACTGGGCTAGCGGGAACTATGAGCAGTTCTTC
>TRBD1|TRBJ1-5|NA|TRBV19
CASSMGQGGNQPQHF
TGTGCCAGTAGTATGGGACAGGGAGGCAATCAGCCCCAGCATTTT
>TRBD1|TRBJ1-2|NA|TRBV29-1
CSVVTTGGSGYTF
TGCAGCGTCGTTACGACAGGGGGCAGTGGCTACACCTTC
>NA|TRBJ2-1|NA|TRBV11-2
CASSSLISGIYNEQFF
TGTGCCAGCAGCTCCCTGATTTCGGGGATCTACAATGAGCAGTTCTTC
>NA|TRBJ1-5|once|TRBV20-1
CSASQGNQPQHF
TGCAGTGCGAGTCAGGGTAATCAGCCCCAGCATTTT
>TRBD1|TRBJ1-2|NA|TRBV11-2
CASSLDRWDSYGYTF
TGTGCCAGCAGCTTAGACCGATGGGACAGCTATGGCTACACCTTC
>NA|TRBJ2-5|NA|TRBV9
CASSTGSRGAETQYF
TGTGCCAGCAGCACGGGATCCCGAGGAGCGGAGACCCAGTACTTC
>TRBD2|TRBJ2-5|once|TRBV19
CASSVSPGLAVRETQYF
TGTGCCAGTAGTGTCTCCCCGGGACTAGCGGTCCGGGAGACCCAGTACTTC
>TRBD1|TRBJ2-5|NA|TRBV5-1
CASSLGDRGKTQYF
TGCGCCAGCAGCTTGGGGGACAGGGGAAAGACCCAGTACTTC
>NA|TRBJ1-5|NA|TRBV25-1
CASRSENQPQHF
TGTGCCAGCAGGAGCGAGAATCAGCCCCAGCATTTT
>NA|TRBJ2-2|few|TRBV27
CASSLGRGYTGELFF
TGTGCCAGCAGTTTGGGGAGGGGGTACACCGGGGAGCTGTTTTTT
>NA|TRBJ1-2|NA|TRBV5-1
CASSPQILGDYGYTF
TGCGCCAGCAGCCCACAAATACTCGGGGACTATGGCTACACCTTC
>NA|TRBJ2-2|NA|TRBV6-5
CASSYSPGYAGELFF
TGTGCCAGCAGTTACTCACCGGGTTATGCCGGGGAGCTGTTTTTT
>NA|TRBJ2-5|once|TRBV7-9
CASSLARGLQETQYF
TGTGCCAGCAGCTTAGCGAGAGGGTTACAAGAGACCCAGTACTTC
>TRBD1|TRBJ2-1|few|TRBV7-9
CASSADRVRTIHNEQFF
TGTGCCAGCAGCGCCGACAGGGTCCGAACGATACACAATGAGCAGTTCTTC
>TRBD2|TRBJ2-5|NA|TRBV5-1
CASSPGGPTETQYF
TGCGCCAGCAGCCCGGGGGGGCCGACAGAGACCCAGTACTTC
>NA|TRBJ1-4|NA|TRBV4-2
CASSQVAGTNEKLFF
TGTGCCAGCAGCCAAGTAGCGGGAACTAATGAAAAACTGTTTTTT
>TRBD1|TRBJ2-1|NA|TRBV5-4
CASSPPGTVYNEQFF
TGTGCCAGCAGCCCACCCGGGACAGTCTACAATGAGCAGTTCTTC
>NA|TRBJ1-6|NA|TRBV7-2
CASSPDPGWDNSPLHF
TGTGCCAGCAGCCCCGACCCCGGGTGGGATAATTCACCCCTCCACTTT
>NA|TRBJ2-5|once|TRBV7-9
CASSSRQGRGEPETQYF
TGTGCCAGCAGCTCCAGACAGGGGAGGGGTGAGCCAGAGACCCAGTACTTC
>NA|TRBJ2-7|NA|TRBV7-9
CASSRDIGSYEQYF
TGTGCCAGCAGCCGGGACATAGGGTCCTACGAGCAGTACTTC
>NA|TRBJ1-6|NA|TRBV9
CASSVSPGNSPLHF
TGTGCCAGCAGCGTTTCCCCGGGGAATTCACCCCTCCACTTT
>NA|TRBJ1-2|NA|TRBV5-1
CASSLDRERNLYGYTF
TGCGCCAGCAGCTTGGACAGGGAGCGAAATCTCTATGGCTACACCTTC
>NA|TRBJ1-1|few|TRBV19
CASSIGELITEAFF
TGTGCCAGTAGTATCGGGGAACTAATTACTGAAGCTTTCTTT
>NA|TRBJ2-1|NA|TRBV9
CASSSDPGDYNEQFF
TGTGCCAGCAGCAGCGACCCCGGGGATTACAATGAGCAGTTCTTC
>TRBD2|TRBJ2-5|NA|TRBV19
CASSIKRGRLPETQYF
TGTGCCAGTAGTATCAAGCGGGGGCGGCTGCCAGAGACCCAGTACTTC
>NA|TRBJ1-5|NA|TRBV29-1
CSVDVGGTQHF
TGCAGCGTTGATGTGGGAGGCACCCAGCATTTT
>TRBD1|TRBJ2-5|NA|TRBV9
CASSTRQGSLGETQYF
TGTGCCAGCAGCACAAGACAGGGAAGCCTGGGGGAGACCCAGTACTTC
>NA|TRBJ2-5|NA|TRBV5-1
CASSLEQAPRTQYF
TGCGCCAGCAGCTTGGAACAGGCCCCCAGGACCCAGTACTTC
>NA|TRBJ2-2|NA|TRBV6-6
CASSKSGVGELFF
TGTGCCAGCAGTAAATCAGGGGTCGGGGAGCTGTTTTTT